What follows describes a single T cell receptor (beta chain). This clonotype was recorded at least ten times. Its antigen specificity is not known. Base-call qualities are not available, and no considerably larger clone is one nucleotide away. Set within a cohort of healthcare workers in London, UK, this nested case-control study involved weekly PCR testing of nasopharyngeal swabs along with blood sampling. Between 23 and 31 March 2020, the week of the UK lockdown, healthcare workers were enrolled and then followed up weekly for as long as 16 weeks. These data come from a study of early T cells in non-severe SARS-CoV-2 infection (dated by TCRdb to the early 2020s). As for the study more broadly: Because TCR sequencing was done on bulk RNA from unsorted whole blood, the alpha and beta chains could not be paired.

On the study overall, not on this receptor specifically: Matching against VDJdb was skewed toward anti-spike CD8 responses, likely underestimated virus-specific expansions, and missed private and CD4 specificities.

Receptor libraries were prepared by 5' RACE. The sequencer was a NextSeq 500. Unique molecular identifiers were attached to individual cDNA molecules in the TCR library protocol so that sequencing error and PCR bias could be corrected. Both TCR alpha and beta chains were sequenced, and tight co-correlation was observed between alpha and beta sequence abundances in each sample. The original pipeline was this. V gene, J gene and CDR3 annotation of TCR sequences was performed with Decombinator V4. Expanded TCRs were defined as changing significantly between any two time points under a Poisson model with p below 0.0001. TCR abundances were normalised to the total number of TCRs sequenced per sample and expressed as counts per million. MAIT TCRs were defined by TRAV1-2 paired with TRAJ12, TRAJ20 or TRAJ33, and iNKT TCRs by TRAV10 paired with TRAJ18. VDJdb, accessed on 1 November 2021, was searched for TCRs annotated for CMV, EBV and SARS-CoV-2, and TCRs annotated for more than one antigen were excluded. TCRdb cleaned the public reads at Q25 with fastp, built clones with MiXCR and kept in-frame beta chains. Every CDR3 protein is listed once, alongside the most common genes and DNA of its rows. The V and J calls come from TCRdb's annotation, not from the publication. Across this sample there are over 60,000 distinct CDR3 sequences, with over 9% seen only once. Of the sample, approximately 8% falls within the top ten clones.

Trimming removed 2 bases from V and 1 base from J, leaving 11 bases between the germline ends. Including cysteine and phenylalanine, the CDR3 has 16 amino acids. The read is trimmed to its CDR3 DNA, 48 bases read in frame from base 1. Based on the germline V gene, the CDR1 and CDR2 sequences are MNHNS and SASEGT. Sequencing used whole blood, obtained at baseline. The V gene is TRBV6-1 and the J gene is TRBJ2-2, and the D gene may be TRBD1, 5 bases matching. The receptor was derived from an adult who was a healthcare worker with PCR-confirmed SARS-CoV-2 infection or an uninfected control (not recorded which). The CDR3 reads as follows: CASSEIRQGNTGELFF. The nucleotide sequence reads TGTGCCAGCAGTGAAATCAGGCAGGGGAACACCGGGGAGCTGTTTTTT.